This TCR beta chain stems from a study of blood T cell repertoires in COVID-19 (dated by TCRdb to the early 2020s). At the level of the whole study: Samples from collaborators originated in the United States, Italy and Spain and spanned both the acute and convalescent phases of COVID-19. The repertoires were released in a freely available public database meant as a resource for research on the immune response to SARS-CoV-2. The dataset comprised deeply sampled blood TCRbeta repertoires from subjects exposed to, actively infected with, or recovered from COVID-19. The samples were drawn from two sources: the first 160 participants of the ongoing ImmuneRACE study, and approximately 1,300 subjects contributed by 6 global collaborators. Where available, HLA class I and class II types were obtained from metadata supplied by the sample provider rather than from assay-based typing. The prospective study material was composed of cDNA or gDNA derived from T cells, B-cell-depleted T cells, or PBMCs. The sample metadata nearly always contained a de-identified subject ID, COVID-19 status, age in years and sex. General conclusions and limits of the study: The quantity of clinical and demographic metadata differed by source and by participant and was supplied without curation.

The V end loses 6 bases and the J end loses 1 base, and a stretch of 16 bases separates them. CDR1 and CDR2 (MDHEN, SYDVKM) derive from the germline V gene. The CDR3 holds 16 amino acids from the cysteine to the phenylalanine. CDR3 DNA only is kept here, 48 bases in frame from base 1. The immunoSEQ Assay, a bias-controlled multiplex PCR, was used to amplify TCRbeta CDR3 regions from genomic DNA. Concerning the study's data processing: The number of nucleated cells in each sample was estimated from the amplification of reference gene primers within the assay. To quantify the absolute abundance of each unique TCRbeta CDR3 rearrangement, sequence reads were collapsed and filtered. For each sample, productive Simpson clonality was calculated as the square root of Simpson's diversity index over productive rearrangements. This is the immuneACCESS table as TCRdb keeps it, with only in-frame sequences that have V and J called. A part of the clones is gone; compared with another copy, unresolved V genes explain less than half, and the rest is unexplained. V, J and clone size derive from that table, while D and trimming were established from the DNA sequence. The sample has a few hundred thousand clones on record, 88% of them singletons. The ten most abundant clones make up about 0.99% of the sample.

Another Seattle source contributed samples from volunteer blood donors who had recovered from COVID-19. Each collaborating institution followed its own protocols to collect whole blood in K2EDTA tubes. For TCRbeta analysis, collaborator samples were shipped as frozen whole blood, as isolated PBMCs, or as DNA extracted from either sample type. As to this clone: Its antigen is currently not known. Base-call qualities are not available, and no considerably larger clone is one nucleotide away.

The origin of this receptor is a woman between 35 and 50 years old who had recovered from COVID-19. The rearrangement combines TRBV28 with TRBJ1-5; a tentative D call is TRBD1 (5 bases match). The sequenced sample consisted of peripheral blood. The bases are TGTGCCAGCAGCCGCAGGGTAGGGGTCAGCAATCAGCCCCAGCATTTT. It is translated as CASSRRVGVSNQPQHF.